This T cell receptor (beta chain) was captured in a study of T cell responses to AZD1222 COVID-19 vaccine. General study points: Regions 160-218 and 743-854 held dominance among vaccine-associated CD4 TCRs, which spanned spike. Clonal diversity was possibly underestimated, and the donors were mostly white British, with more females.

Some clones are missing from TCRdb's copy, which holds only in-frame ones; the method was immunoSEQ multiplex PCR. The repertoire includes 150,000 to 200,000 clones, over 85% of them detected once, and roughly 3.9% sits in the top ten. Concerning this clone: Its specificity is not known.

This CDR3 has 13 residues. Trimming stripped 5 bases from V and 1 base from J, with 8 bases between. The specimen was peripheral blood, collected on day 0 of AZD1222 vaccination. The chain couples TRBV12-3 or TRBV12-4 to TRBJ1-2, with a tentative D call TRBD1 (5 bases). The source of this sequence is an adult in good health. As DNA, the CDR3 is TGTGCCAGCAGTCGCGACAGTAACTATGGCTACACCTTC. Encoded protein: CASSRDSNYGYTF.